The entry that follows covers one T cell receptor beta chain sequence. Its antigen remains unknown. TCRdb passed the PCR reads through MiXCR, listing each CDR3 protein once. Of hundreds of thousands of distinct CDR3 sequences listed, roughly 27% were seen once; the top ten hold about 0.78%. Germline CDR1 and CDR2: SGDLS and YYNGEE. The CDR3 extends over 16 amino acids. Trimming at V came to 3 bases and at J to 4 bases, leaving 8 bases not matched to a gene. The data belong to a study of molecular identifiers for immune sequencing clone quantification. Study-level points and caveats: Identical barcode-sharing TCR molecules could lead to underestimated sizes for highly expanded clones. Whereas naive cells kept under 1% of molecules in clones above 20 RNA copies, such clones held over 97% in effectors. Amid one million naive cells, spiked Jurkat TCR RNA from one cell was reportedly still detectable.

The TCR sequence derives from a human donor in good health. Some libraries in this study had Jurkat cell RNA spiked in. The material sequenced was naive CD8+ T cells from blood, with Jurkat cell RNA spiked in. Subset of the sample: FACS-sorted CD8+CD4-CCR7+CD45RA+ naive T cells. This chain joins TRBV9 and TRBJ2-1, with 9 positions matching TRBD2. The CDR3 is CASSAYPAGGYNEQFF. The CDR3 region has the DNA TGTGCCAGCAGCGCTTACCCAGCGGGAGGTTACAATGAGCAGTTCTTC. The variable domain in full, completed from reference TRBV9 and TRBJ2-1, reads DSGVTQTPKHLITATGQRVTLRCSPRSGDLSVYWYQQSLDQGLQFLIQYYNGEERAKGNILERFSAQQFPDLHSELNLSSLELGDSALYFCASSAYPAGGYNEQFFGPGTRLTVL.